The present entry profiles one T cell receptor beta chain with its context. Repertoires were generated with immunoSEQ multiplex PCR, while TCRdb's copy carries only in-frame clones and drops some. Of roughly 70,000 clones in the sample, approximately 92% are singletons; the top ten hold less than 3%. V was cut by 6 bases and J by 10 bases, with 21 bases left in between. The CDR3 is made up of 14 amino acids. Germline V gene lookup returns CDR1 MDHEN and CDR2 SYDVKM. The sample is drawn from a study of T cell changes during pregnancy in multiple sclerosis. The starting material was peripheral blood, obtained in the third trimester of pregnancy. The J gene is TRBJ2-5, the V gene TRBV28; perhaps TRBD2 as D (6 bases). This receptor was identified in a female donor in good health, enrolled as a control in a pregnancy study. The CDR3: CASRTGTQMSDQYF. Here the CDR3 DNA reads TGTGCCAGCAGAACCGGGACTCAGATGTCGGACCAGTACTTC.